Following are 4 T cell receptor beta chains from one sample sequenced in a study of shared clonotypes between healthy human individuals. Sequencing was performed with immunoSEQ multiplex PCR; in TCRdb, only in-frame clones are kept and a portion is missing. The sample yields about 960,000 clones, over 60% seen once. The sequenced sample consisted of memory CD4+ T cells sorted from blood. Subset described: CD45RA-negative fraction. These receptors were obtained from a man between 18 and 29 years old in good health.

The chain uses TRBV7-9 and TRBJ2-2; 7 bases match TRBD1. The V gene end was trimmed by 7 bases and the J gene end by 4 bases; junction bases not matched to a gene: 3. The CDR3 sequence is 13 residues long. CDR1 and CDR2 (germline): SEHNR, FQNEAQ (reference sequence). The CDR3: CASKRQGTGELFF. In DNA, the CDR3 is TGTGCCAGCAAGAGACAGGGCACCGGGGAGCTGTTTTTT. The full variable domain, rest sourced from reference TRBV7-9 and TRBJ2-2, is DTGVSQNPRHKITKRGQNVTFRCDPISEHNRLYWYRQTLGQGPEFLTYFQNEAQLEKSRLLSDRFSAERPKGSFSTLEIQRTEQGDSAMYLCASKRQGTGELFFGEGSRLTVL.

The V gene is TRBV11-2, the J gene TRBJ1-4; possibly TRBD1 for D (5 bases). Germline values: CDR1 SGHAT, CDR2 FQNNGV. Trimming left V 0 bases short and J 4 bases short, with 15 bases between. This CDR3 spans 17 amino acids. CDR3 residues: CASSLDGVGANNEKLFF. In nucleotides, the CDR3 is TGTGCCAGCAGCTTAGATGGAGTCGGGGCCAATAATGAAAAACTGTTTTTT. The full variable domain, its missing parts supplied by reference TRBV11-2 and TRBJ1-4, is EAGVAQSPRYKIIEKRQSVAFWCNPISGHATLYWYQQILGQGPKLLIQFQNNGVVDDSQLPKDRFSAERLKGVDSTLKIQPAKLEDSAVYLCASSLDGVGANNEKLFFGSGTQLSVL.

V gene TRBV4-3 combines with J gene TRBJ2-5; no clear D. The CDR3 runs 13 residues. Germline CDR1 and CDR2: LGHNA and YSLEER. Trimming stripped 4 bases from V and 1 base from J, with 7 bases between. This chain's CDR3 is CASSLLGQETQYF. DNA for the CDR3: TGCGCCAGCAGCCTCCTCGGCCAAGAGACCCAGTACTTC.

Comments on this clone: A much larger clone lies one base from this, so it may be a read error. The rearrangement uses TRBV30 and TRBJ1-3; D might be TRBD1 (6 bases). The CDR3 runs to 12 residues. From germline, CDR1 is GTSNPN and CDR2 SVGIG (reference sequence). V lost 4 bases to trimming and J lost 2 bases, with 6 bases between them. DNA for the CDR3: TGTGCCTGGACAGGGGCTGGAAACACCATATATTTT. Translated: CAWTGAGNTIYF.